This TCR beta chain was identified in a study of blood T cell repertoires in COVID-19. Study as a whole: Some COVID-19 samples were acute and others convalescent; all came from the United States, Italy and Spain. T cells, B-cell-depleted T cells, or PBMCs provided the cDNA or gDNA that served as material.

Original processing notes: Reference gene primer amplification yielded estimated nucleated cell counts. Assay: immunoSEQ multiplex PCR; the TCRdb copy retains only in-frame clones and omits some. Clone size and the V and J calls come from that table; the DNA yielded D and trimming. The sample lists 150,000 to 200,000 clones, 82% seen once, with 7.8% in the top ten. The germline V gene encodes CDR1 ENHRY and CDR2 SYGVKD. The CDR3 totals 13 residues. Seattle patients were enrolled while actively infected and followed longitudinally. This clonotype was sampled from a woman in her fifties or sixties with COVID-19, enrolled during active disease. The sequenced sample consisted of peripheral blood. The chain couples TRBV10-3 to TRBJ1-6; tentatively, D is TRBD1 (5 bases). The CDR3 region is CAFGALPNSPLHF. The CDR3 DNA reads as TGTGCATTTGGGGCGCTCCCCAATTCACCCCTCCACTTT.